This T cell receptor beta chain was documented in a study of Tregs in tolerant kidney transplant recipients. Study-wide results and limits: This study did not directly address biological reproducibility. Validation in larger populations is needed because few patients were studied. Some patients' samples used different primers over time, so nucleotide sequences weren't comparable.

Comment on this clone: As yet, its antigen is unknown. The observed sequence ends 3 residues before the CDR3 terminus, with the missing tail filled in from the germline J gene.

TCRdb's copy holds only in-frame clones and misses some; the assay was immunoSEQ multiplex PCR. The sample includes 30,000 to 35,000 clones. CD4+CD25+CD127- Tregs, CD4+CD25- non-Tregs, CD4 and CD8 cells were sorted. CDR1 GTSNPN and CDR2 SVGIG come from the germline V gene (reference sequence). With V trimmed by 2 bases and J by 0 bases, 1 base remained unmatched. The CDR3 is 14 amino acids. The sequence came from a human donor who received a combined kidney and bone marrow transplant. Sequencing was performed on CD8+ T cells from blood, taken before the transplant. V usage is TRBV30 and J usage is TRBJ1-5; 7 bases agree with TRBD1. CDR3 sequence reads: CAWSQGDSNQPQHF. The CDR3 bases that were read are TGTGCCTGGAGTCAGGGGGATAGCAATCAGCCC.